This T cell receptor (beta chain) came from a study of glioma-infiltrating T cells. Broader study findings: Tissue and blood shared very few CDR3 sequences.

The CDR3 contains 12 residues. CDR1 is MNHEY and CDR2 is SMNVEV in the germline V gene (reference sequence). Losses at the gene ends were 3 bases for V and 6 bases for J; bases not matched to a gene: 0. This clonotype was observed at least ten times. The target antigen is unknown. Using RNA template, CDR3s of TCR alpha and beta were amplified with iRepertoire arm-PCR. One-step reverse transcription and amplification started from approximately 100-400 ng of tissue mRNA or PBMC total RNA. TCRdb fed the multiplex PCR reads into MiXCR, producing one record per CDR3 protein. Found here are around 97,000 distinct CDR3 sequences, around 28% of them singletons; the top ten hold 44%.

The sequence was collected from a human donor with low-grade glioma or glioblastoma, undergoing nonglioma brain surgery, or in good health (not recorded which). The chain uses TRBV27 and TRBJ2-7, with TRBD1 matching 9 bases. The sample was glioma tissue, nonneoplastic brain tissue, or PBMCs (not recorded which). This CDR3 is CASSLTGGEQYF. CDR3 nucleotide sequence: TGTGCCAGCAGTTTGACAGGGGGCGAGCAGTACTTC.